The source of this TCR beta chain is a study of regulatory T cells in long-lasting Graves disease. Study-level findings and limits: TRBV28 was favored in persistent disease, as were TRBJ1-2 and TRBJ2-5.

Sample time point: persistent/refractory GD, antithyroid drugs over 5 years with positive TRAb. Extracted RNA from PBMCs served as the source of the TCR library. As a group, patients came from one endocrinology department in Xi'an, China. EDTA tubes held approximately 10 milliliters of peripheral blood from each patient. V was cut by 0 bases and J by 0 bases, with 8 bases left in between. Germline CDR1 MNHEY, CDR2 SVGAGI. This CDR3 comprises 15 residues. This clonotype was seen a few times. Antigen: not known. The TCR beta library used iRepertoire HTBI primers with Arm-PCR amplification of CDR3. TCRdb itself ran the multiplex PCR reads through MiXCR, one entry per CDR3 protein. Here the sample spans 420,000 or so distinct CDR3 sequences, about 20% being singletons.

The receptor comes from a female donor with Graves disease. The V gene is TRBV6-5, the J gene TRBJ1-1, with D unresolved. Sample: peripheral blood mononuclear cells (PBMCs), taken when the disease was refractory, from a patient treated with antithyroid drugs. CDR3 in amino acids: CASSYSSTVNTEAFF. Here the CDR3 DNA reads TGTGCCAGCAGTTACTCGTCGACGGTGAACACTGAAGCTTTCTTT.